Listed here are 20 T cell receptor beta chains from one sample, sequenced in a study of regulatory T cells in long-lasting Graves disease. Time point specified: persistent/refractory GD, antithyroid drugs over 5 years with positive TRAb. RNA from PBMCs was the source of the TCR library. According to the study, TCR beta libraries were built with iRepertoire HTBI primers and CDR3-region Arm-PCR. Via MiXCR, TCRdb re-called the multiplex PCR reads, giving one row per CDR3 protein. The sample records 300,000 to 350,000 distinct CDR3 sequences, about 20% being singletons. The input for sequencing was peripheral blood mononuclear cells (PBMCs), taken when the disease was refractory, from a patient treated with antithyroid drugs. The receptors shown here come from a female donor with Graves disease.

This chain joins TRBV4-3 and TRBJ2-2; TRBD2 is a possible D gene (7 bases). The V and J ends lost 0 bases and 13 bases respectively, with 24 bases between them. This CDR3 has 17 amino acids. Germline V lookup: CDR1 LGHNA, CDR2 YSLEER. The CDR3 region is CASSQDVTGRGGSVLFF. The CDR3 nucleotides are TGCGCCAGCAGCCAAGACGTCACGGGGAGGGGGGGGTCCGTGCTGTTTTTT.

This clonotype occurred once. A much larger clone differs from this one at a single base, so this may be a read error. The chain has TRBV7-2 and TRBJ1-4; D is uncertain. CDR1 SGHTA and CDR2 FQGNSA come from the germline V gene. Trimming left V 5 bases short and J 8 bases short, with 12 bases between. The CDR3 runs 13 residues. CDR3 residues: CASSLVAGEKLFF. Written as DNA, the CDR3 is TGTGCCAGCAGCCTAGTAGCGGGAGAAAAACTGTTTTTT. The whole variable domain, remainder taken from reference TRBV7-2 and TRBJ1-4, is GAGVSQSPSNKVTEKGKDVELRCDPISGHTALYWYRQSLGQGLEFLIYFQGNSAPDKSGLPSDRFSAERTGGSVSTLTIQRTQQEDSAVYLCASSLVAGEKLFFGSGTQLSVL.

This clonotype appeared a few times. This chain joins TRBV7-9 and TRBJ2-7; possibly TRBD1 for D (6 bases). The V end lost 3 bases, the J end lost 5 bases, and 14 bases lay between the germline ends. This CDR3 spans 14 amino acids. Germline loops: CDR1 SEHNR, CDR2 FQNEAQ (reference sequence). The CDR3 nucleotides are TGTGCCAGCAGCTTCCTACTGGGGGCTGACGAGCAGTACTTC. Its translation: CASSFLLGADEQYF.

This clonotype was observed many times. The rearrangement joins TRBV29-1 to TRBJ2-2; D gene unclear. The CDR3 length is 13 residues. V shed 7 bases and J shed 0 bases, with 9 bases lying between them. CDR1 SQVTM and CDR2 ANQGSEA come from the germline V gene. CDR3: CSATASNTGELFF. CDR3 coding DNA: TGCAGCGCAACAGCTTCGAACACCGGGGAGCTGTTTTTT.

The chain links TRBV5-1 to TRBJ2-3; tentative D call: TRBD2 (6 bases). CDR3 length: 18 residues. Germline CDR1 SGHRS, CDR2 YFSETQ. Trimming pared 4 bases from V and 8 bases from J, leaving 29 bases between. This chain's CDR3 is CASSLGFEEGPNPTTQYF. The CDR3 nucleotides read TGCGCCAGCAGCCTGGGGTTCGAGGAGGGGCCTAACCCTACTACGCAGTATTTT.

The sample holds many counts of this clonotype. The J gene is TRBJ2-7, the V gene TRBV7-2, with D possibly matching TRBD2 (5 bases). The CDR3 is made up of 13 amino acids. Trimming pared 3 bases from V and 7 bases from J, leaving 13 bases between. Germline V gene sequence: CDR1 SGHTA, CDR2 FQGNSA. The CDR3 DNA reads as TGTGCCAGCAGCTTGAGGGCTACTAGGGAGCAGTACTTC. It specifies CASSLRATREQYF. Variable domain in full (rest from reference TRBV7-2 and TRBJ2-7): GAGVSQSPSNKVTEKGKDVELRCDPISGHTALYWYRQSLGQGLEFLIYFQGNSAPDKSGLPSDRFSAERTGGSVSTLTIQRTQQEDSAVYLCASSLRATREQYFGPGTRLTVT.

This clonotype was seen ten or more times. The CDR3 DNA is TGTGCCAGCAGTGGGACAGGGCCCGTCTTCTCCTACGAGCAGTACTTC. Translation gives CASSGTGPVFSYEQYF. V is TRBV28 and J is TRBJ2-7; 9 bases align to TRBD1. Germline V gene data show CDR1 as MDHEN and CDR2 as SYDVKM. This CDR3 has 16 amino acids. After removal of 5 bases from V and 0 bases from J, the junction contained 8 bases not matched to a gene.

At least ten counts were recorded for this clonotype. This rearrangement joins TRBV25-1 to TRBJ2-5, with D perhaps TRBD1 (6 bases). CDR3 length: 17 residues. The germline V and J ends were trimmed by 2 bases and 0 bases, with 16 bases remaining between them. Germline V gene lookup returns CDR1 MGHDK and CDR2 SYGVNS. The DNA of the CDR3 is TGTGCCAGCAGTGAAAATTTGGGGGCAGTGTACCAAGAGACCCAGTACTTC. This sequence encodes CASSENLGAVYQETQYF.

A note on this clonotype: A much larger clone lies a single base off, so this may be a read error. This chain connects TRBV27 to TRBJ1-2; D is undetermined. The CDR3 extends over 13 amino acids. CDR1 and CDR2 (germline): MNHEY, SMNVEV (reference sequence). CDR3 protein: CASSPWAAYSYTF. The CDR3 DNA reads as TGTGCCAGCAGCCCATGGGCAGCCTATAGCTACACCTTC.

As concerns this clonotype: A read error may explain this, as a much larger clone is one base away. V is TRBV7-9 and J is TRBJ1-1; D gene ambiguous. Germline CDR1 reads SEHNR; CDR2 reads FQNEAQ (reference sequence). The CDR3 is 14 residues long. V lost 8 bases, J lost 1 base, and 14 bases lay in between. This CDR3 is CASATDGWNTEAFF. For the CDR3, the DNA is TGTGCCAGCGCTACGGACGGGTGGAACACTGAAGCTTTCTTT.

Many counts were recorded for this clonotype. The V gene is TRBV30, the J gene TRBJ1-1; D might be TRBD1 (5 bases). Germline CDR1 GTSNPN, CDR2 SVGIG (reference sequence). There are 14 residues in the CDR3. V was clipped by 0 bases and J by 0 bases, with 8 bases between them. The CDR3 bases are TGTGCCTGGAGTGTTGGGACGGTGAACACTGAAGCTTTCTTT. This codes for CAWSVGTVNTEAFF.

The chain uses TRBV20-1 and TRBJ2-5; 8 positions agree with TRBD1. This CDR3 is built from 15 residues. The V and J ends lost 0 bases and 2 bases, in that order; junction bases with no gene match: 5. Germline values: CDR1 DFQATT, CDR2 SNEGSKA (reference sequence). The CDR3 DNA reads as TGCAGTGCTAGAGACCTCGGGACAGGACAAGAGACCCAGTACTTC. This gives the protein CSARDLGTGQETQYF.

This clonotype was detected a few times. This CDR3 is CASSLAESSETQYF. In nucleotides, the CDR3 is TGCGCCAGCAGCTTGGCCGAGTCCTCGGAGACCCAGTACTTC. The J gene is TRBJ2-5, the V gene TRBV5-1; D gene uncertain. Trimming took 0 bases from V and 5 from J, leaving 11 bases between them. The V gene's germline CDR1 is SGHRS and CDR2 YFSETQ. This CDR3 region has 14 residues.

This clonotype was recorded at least ten times. The CDR3, as DNA: TGTGCCAGCAGTTACTCGGCGACACTACGCTATGGCTACACCTTC. Translating gives CASSYSATLRYGYTF. The chain employs TRBV6-5 and TRBJ1-2, with D hard to call. CDR1 is MNHEY and CDR2 is SVGAGI in the germline V gene. This CDR3 comprises 15 residues. The V gene lost 0 bases and the J gene lost 4 bases, with 12 bases spanning the gap.

This clonotype was picked up many times. The CDR3 spells CASRSLGVAEAFF. DNA of the CDR3: TGTGCCAGCCGAAGTTTAGGGGTCGCTGAAGCTTTCTTT. The chain joins TRBV27 to TRBJ1-1, with a weak D call TRBD1 (5 bases). Germline V lookup: CDR1 MNHEY, CDR2 SMNVEV (reference sequence). This CDR3 comprises 13 residues. V was cut by 8 bases and J by 6 bases, with 16 bases left in between.

This clonotype has at least ten counts. The chain couples TRBV29-1 to TRBJ2-7, with 8 nucleotides matching TRBD1. Germline V gene data show CDR1 as SQVTM and CDR2 as ANQGSEA. This CDR3 is built from 13 residues. The junction had 8 bases not matched to a gene; V was cut back by 6 bases and J by 4 bases. CDR3 protein: CSVETGVRYEQYF. CDR3 nucleotide sequence: TGCAGCGTCGAGACAGGGGTGCGATACGAGCAGTACTTC.

The chain employs TRBV11-2 and TRBJ2-3; 12 nucleotides align to TRBD2. Germline CDR1 is SGHAT and CDR2 is FQNNGV. V dropped 6 bases and J dropped 3; count of bases not matched to a gene: 7. The CDR3 is 16 residues long. Written as DNA, the CDR3 is TGTGCCAGCAGGGATCGACTAGCGGGGGCTACAGATACGCAGTATTTT. This sequence encodes CASRDRLAGATDTQYF.

This clonotype was counted ten times or more. This chain links TRBV24-1 with TRBJ1-2; perhaps TRBD1 as D (6 bases). V was trimmed by 3 bases and J by 6 bases, leaving 16 bases between them. From germline, CDR1 is KGHDR and CDR2 SFDVKD. The CDR3 sequence is 15 residues long. CDR3: CATSDNTIGTNGYTF. The CDR3 bases are TGTGCCACCAGTGATAACACCATCGGGACAAATGGCTACACCTTC.

This clonotype was found many times. The chain carries TRBV10-2 and TRBJ2-7; 11 bases align to TRBD1. J gave up 1 base and V 4 bases, and 9 bases lay outside the gene matches. CDR1 is WSHSY and CDR2 is SAAADI in the germline V gene. This CDR3 is 17 amino acids long. As DNA, the CDR3 is TGCGCCAGCAGTGGGGACAGGGGGAAGGAGTTTTCCTACGAGCAGTACTTC. Protein sequence: CASSGDRGKEFSYEQYF.

This clonotype was recorded many times. The rearrangement uses TRBV5-5 and TRBJ1-1; possibly TRBD1 for D (5 bases). The V end lost 0 bases, the J end lost 0 bases, and 9 bases lay between the germline ends. Germline loops: CDR1 SGHKS, CDR2 YYEKEE (reference sequence). The CDR3 contains 15 residues. CDR3 loop: CASSLEVGLNTEAFF. CDR3 in DNA: TGTGCCAGCAGCTTGGAAGTGGGACTGAACACTGAAGCTTTCTTT.